Listed below are T cell receptor beta chains from one sample, sequenced in a study of OX40 agonist ivuxolimab in advanced cancers. TCRdb's table, derived via immunoSEQ multiplex PCR, lists solely in-frame clones and lacks some. The top ten hold about 17% of the sample, which has about 75,000 clones, roughly 85% seen once. Sequencing was performed on CD4+ or CD8+ T cells sorted from blood, taken in a trial of the OX40 agonist ivuxolimab. The receptor set was obtained from an adult with an advanced solid tumor such as melanoma, head and neck, liver or kidney cancer. Both conserved end residues are part of each CDR3. Each record gives: D gene, V gene, clone size, J gene, CDR3 DNA, CDR3 protein. A D gene is named only where the DNA matches it firmly. Not every row has a clone size; where given, it reads once, few, many or a size class.

NA,TRBV7-7,NA,TRBJ2-3,TGTGCTAGCAGCCTTCAGGGCGGCGGAGCAGCAGATACGCAGTATTTT,CASSLQGGGAADTQYF
NA,TRBV6-1,NA,TRBJ2-7,TGTGCCAGCAGCACTTTTGACAGTTCCTCCTACGAGCAGTACTTC,CASSTFDSSSYEQYF
TRBD1,TRBV10-2,NA,TRBJ2-3,TGCGCCAGCAAGGGGGCTAACACAGATACGCAGTATTTT,CASKGANTDTQYF
NA,TRBV7-2,NA,TRBJ1-1,TGTGCCAGCAGCTTAGTCGGGTTTGAAGCTTTCTTT,CASSLVGFEAFF
NA,TRBV5-1,NA,TRBJ1-1,TGCGCCAGCAGCTTTTTTTCGATAGACACTGAAGCTTTCTTT,CASSFFSIDTEAFF
NA,TRBV2,NA,TRBJ2-1,TGTGCCAGCAGTGTGGGCTTTTACAATGAGCAGTTCTTC,CASSVGFYNEQFF
TRBD1,TRBV6-1,NA,TRBJ1-1,TGTGCCAGCACCTTCGGACAGGGGCTGAACACTGAAGCTTTCTTT,CASTFGQGLNTEAFF
NA,TRBV6-1,NA,TRBJ1-1,TGTGCCAGCAGTGAGGACAGATCGAACACTGAAGCTTTCTTT,CASSEDRSNTEAFF
NA,TRBV5-1,NA,TRBJ1-2,TGCGCCAGCAGCTTGGACTTACTAAACTATGGCTACACCTTC,CASSLDLLNYGYTF
TRBD1,TRBV5-1,NA,TRBJ2-5,TGCGCCAGCAGCTCACAACCTACTCACAGGGGGCCACCTCAAGAGACCCAGTACTTC,CASSSQPTHRGPPQETQYF
NA,TRBV5-4,NA,TRBJ2-7,TGTGCCAGCAGCGACATCTTGACTGCCTACTACGAGCAGTACTTC,CASSDILTAYYEQYF
TRBD2,TRBV14,few,TRBJ2-1,TGTGCCAGCAGCCCGCCGGGACTAACAAACAATGAGCAGTTCTTC,CASSPPGLTNNEQFF
TRBD1,TRBV28,NA,TRBJ1-4,TGTGCCAGCAGTTTATCCCTACAGGGGGAAAAACTGTTTTTT,CASSLSLQGEKLFF
NA,TRBV19,NA,TRBJ1-2,TGTGCCAGTAGTATAGTTAACAGGGTAGACTATGGCTACACCTTC,CASSIVNRVDYGYTF
TRBD2,TRBV27,NA,TRBJ2-1,TGTGCCAGCAAAAGAGCGGGACCCTCCTACAATGAGCAGTTCTTC,CASKRAGPSYNEQFF
NA,TRBV6-6,NA,TRBJ1-4,TGTGCCAGCAGCCAATCAAGGACTAATGAAAAACTGTTTTTT,CASSQSRTNEKLFF
TRBD2,TRBV28,NA,TRBJ2-7,TGTGCCAGCAGTTTAGCGGGAGGGTCCTACGAGCAGTACTTC,CASSLAGGSYEQYF
NA,TRBV21-1,NA,TRBJ2-7,TGTGCCAGCAGCAAGCTCCGCTACGAGCAGTACTTC,CASSKLRYEQYF
TRBD1,TRBV6-1,once,TRBJ2-1,TGTGCCAGCGGTTGGGGACAGGGGGTGACCGAGCAGTTCTTC,CASGWGQGVTEQFF
TRBD1,TRBV2,NA,TRBJ2-7,TGTGCCAGCAGTGATGGGACAGGGGACTACGAGCAGTACTTC,CASSDGTGDYEQYF
NA,TRBV4-2,NA,TRBJ2-1,TGTGCCAGCAGCCAAGACCCTAGGAGTAGCTCCTACAATGAGCAGTTCTTC,CASSQDPRSSSYNEQFF
TRBD2,TRBV10-3,NA,TRBJ2-3,TGTGCCATCAGCCGATTAGGTGGGACTAGCGGGAGGGAGGATACGCAGTATTTT,CAISRLGGTSGREDTQYF
NA,TRBV29-1,NA,TRBJ2-3,TGCAGCGTTGAGCGACAGGGCACAGATACGCAGTATTTT,CSVERQGTDTQYF
NA,TRBV7-9,NA,TRBJ1-5,TGTGCCAGCCTCCTCGGGGGCGCGATGATACAGCCCCAGCATTTT,CASLLGGAMIQPQHF
TRBD2,TRBV9,NA,TRBJ2-7,TGTGCCAGCAGCGTGGGGACTAGCGGCTACTACGAGCAGTACTTC,CASSVGTSGYYEQYF
TRBD1,TRBV5-1,NA,TRBJ2-1,TGCGCCAGCAGGCTGGCCCCAGGGGGCCCTAATGAGCAGTTCTTC,CASRLAPGGPNEQFF
NA,TRBV29-1,NA,TRBJ2-4,TGCAGCGTTGGGGTCGGGGGCTATAGGTACTTC,CSVGVGGYRYF
TRBD2,TRBV7-2,NA,TRBJ2-2,TGTGCCAGCAGCCCCCGGACTAGCGGGACACGGGGCCACACCGGGGAGCTGTTTTTT,CASSPRTSGTRGHTGELFF
TRBD1,TRBV19,NA,TRBJ2-2,TGTGCCAGTAGTATAACAGGGGGGCGGACCGGGGAGCTGTTTTTT,CASSITGGRTGELFF
NA,TRBV5-1,NA,TRBJ2-2,TGCGCCAGCAGCTTGTATCCTGGCACCGGGGAGCTGTTTTTT,CASSLYPGTGELFF
NA,TRBV28,NA,TRBJ2-1,TGTGCCAGCAGTCCAACTAGGATTTCCAATGAGCAGTTCTTC,CASSPTRISNEQFF
NA,TRBV29-1,few,TRBJ1-2,TGCAGCGTGTTTACCGGGACAACCTATGGCTACACCTTC,CSVFTGTTYGYTF
NA,TRBV28,NA,TRBJ2-7,TGTGCCAGCAGTCTTGGGGGGAGGCCCTACGAGCAGTACTTC,CASSLGGRPYEQYF
NA,TRBV10-1,NA,TRBJ1-1,TGCGCCAGCAGTGAGTCGATCCCGGGAGTAGTGAGAAGGGACACTGAAGCTTTCTTT,CASSESIPGVVRRDTEAFF
NA,TRBV7-2,once,TRBJ2-7,TGTGCCAGCAGCTTAGTAGGCAGGGGAGGCTTCGAGCAGTACTTC,CASSLVGRGGFEQYF
TRBD2,TRBV5-1,NA,TRBJ2-1,TGCGCCAGCAGCATTAGCGGGAACTACAATGAGCAGTTCTTC,CASSISGNYNEQFF
NA,TRBV5-1,NA,TRBJ1-1,TGCGCCAGCAGCTTGGCAAGCCTTTTGAACACTGAAGCTTTCTTT,CASSLASLLNTEAFF
NA,TRBV11-3,NA,TRBJ2-1,TGTGCCAGCAGCTTAGGTTTCCTTAATGAGCAGTTCTTC,CASSLGFLNEQFF
TRBD1,TRBV6-6,once,TRBJ1-1,TGTGCCAGCAGTAGGGGGCGTACTGTGAACACTGAAGCTTTCTTT,CASSRGRTVNTEAFF
NA,TRBV6-1,NA,TRBJ2-6,TGTGCCAGCAGTGGAATAGCTGGGGCCAACGTCCTGACTTTC,CASSGIAGANVLTF
NA,TRBV2,NA,TRBJ1-1,TGTGCCAGCATTGAGGGGGTTTGGACTGAAGCTTTCTTT,CASIEGVWTEAFF
NA,TRBV25-1,NA,TRBJ1-2,TGTGCCAGCGCAGGGTTCTATGGCTACACCTTC,CASAGFYGYTF
NA,TRBV1,NA,TRBJ2-7,TGCACCAGCGGCGAGGGCGGGAGTGGGGGGGTCTCCTACGAGCAGTACTTC,CTSGEGGSGGVSYEQYF
NA,TRBV6-5,NA,TRBJ1-3,TGTGCCAGCAGACAGTCTTTCTCTGGAAACACCATATATTTT,CASRQSFSGNTIYF
NA,TRBV20-1,NA,TRBJ2-1,TGCAGTGCCACGGACAATAAGCAGTTCTTC,CSATDNKQFF
NA,TRBV29-1,NA,TRBJ2-1,TGCAGCGTTCAGGACTGGGGGCAGTTCTTC,CSVQDWGQFF
NA,TRBV2,NA,TRBJ2-7,TGTGCCAGCAGTGAATCGTGGACGTCCACAAAAGGGCAGTACTTC,CASSESWTSTKGQYF
NA,TRBV5-1,NA,TRBJ1-3,TGCGCCAGCAGCTTGGTCGGCGGGCCTGGAAACACCATATATTTT,CASSLVGGPGNTIYF
NA,TRBV6-1,few,TRBJ1-5,TGTGCCAGCAAGATCATCGGGTCCGGCAATCAGCCCCAGCATTTT,CASKIIGSGNQPQHF
TRBD2,TRBV28,once,TRBJ2-3,TGTGCCAGCAGTTTACTTGGGACTAGCGGATTAGATACGCAGTATTTT,CASSLLGTSGLDTQYF
NA,TRBV28,NA,TRBJ2-2,TGTTTCGTCGGCTTAAACACCGGGGAGCTGTTTTTT,CFVGLNTGELFF
NA,TRBV18,NA,TRBJ2-6,TGTGCCAGCTCACCAACCGGGGCCAACGTCCTGACTTTC,CASSPTGANVLTF
NA,TRBV9,NA,TRBJ2-3,TGTGCCAGCAGCGTAGCCCCGCGGCGCACAGATACGCAGTATTTT,CASSVAPRRTDTQYF
TRBD1,TRBV6-1,once,TRBJ2-1,TGTGCCAGCAGCCAACAGGGGACACGGGAAAAGCAGTTCTTC,CASSQQGTREKQFF
NA,TRBV7-2,NA,TRBJ1-5,TGTGCCAGCAGCTTACAGGGACATTTGGGGCCCCAGCATTTT,CASSLQGHLGPQHF